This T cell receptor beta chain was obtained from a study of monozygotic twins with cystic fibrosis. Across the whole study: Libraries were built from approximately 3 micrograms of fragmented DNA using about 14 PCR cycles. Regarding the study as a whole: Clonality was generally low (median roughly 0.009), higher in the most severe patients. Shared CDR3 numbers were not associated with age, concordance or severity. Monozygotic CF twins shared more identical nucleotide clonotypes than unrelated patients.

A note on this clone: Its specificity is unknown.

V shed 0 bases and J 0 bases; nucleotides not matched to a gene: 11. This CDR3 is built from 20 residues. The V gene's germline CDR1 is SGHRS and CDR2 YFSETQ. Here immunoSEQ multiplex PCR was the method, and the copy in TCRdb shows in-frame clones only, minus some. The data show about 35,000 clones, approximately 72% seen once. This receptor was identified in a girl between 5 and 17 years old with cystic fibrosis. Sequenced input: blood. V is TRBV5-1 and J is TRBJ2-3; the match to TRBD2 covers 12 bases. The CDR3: CASSLGLLAGGPGSTDTQYF. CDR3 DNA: TGCGCCAGCAGCTTGGGGCTCCTAGCGGGAGGGCCAGGGAGCACAGATACGCAGTATTTT.